The rows below give T cell receptor beta chains drawn from one sample of a study of early T cells in non-severe SARS-CoV-2 infection. MiXCR was run by TCRdb on the 5' RACE reads, yielding one entry per CDR3 protein. This table holds 100,000 or so distinct CDR3 sequences, roughly 14% found once. The sequenced material came from whole blood. The receptors shown here come from an adult who was a healthcare worker with PCR-confirmed SARS-CoV-2 infection or an uninfected control (not recorded which). Both conserved end residues are part of each CDR3. The order of the fields is CDR3 DNA, CDR3 protein, J gene, clone size, D gene, V gene. D genes are given only for firm matches. For some rows the clone size is stated as once, few or many, or as a class when expanded; others skip it.

CDR3 DNA: TGTGCCAGCAGCTTAGGACCTACGGACAGGGGGCCCAAAAACATTCAGTACTTC
CDR3 protein: CASSLGPTDRGPKNIQYF
J gene: TRBJ2-4
clone size: few
D gene: TRBD1
V gene: TRBV7-6

CDR3 DNA: TGTGCCAGCGGCAGGGGACTAGACCAAGAGACCCAGTACTTC
CDR3 protein: CASGRGLDQETQYF
J gene: TRBJ2-5
clone size: many
D gene: TRBD2
V gene: TRBV7-9

CDR3 DNA: TGTGCCAGCAGTTTAACCGACAGGGATGAAGCTTTCTTT
CDR3 protein: CASSLTDRDEAFF
J gene: TRBJ1-1
clone size: -
D gene: TRBD1
V gene: TRBV28

CDR3 DNA: TGTGCCAGCAGCGTAGGGATGCTGAGCACTGAAGCTTTCTTT
CDR3 protein: CASSVGMLSTEAFF
J gene: TRBJ1-1
clone size: -
D gene: -
V gene: TRBV9

CDR3 DNA: TGCAGTGCTGGGGACAGGGGAAAAGAGACCCAGTACTTC
CDR3 protein: CSAGDRGKETQYF
J gene: TRBJ2-5
clone size: -
D gene: TRBD1
V gene: TRBV20-1

CDR3 DNA: TGCAGCGCCATAGGTCTCTCCCGGGGAGCCGGGGAGCTGTTTTTT
CDR3 protein: CSAIGLSRGAGELFF
J gene: TRBJ2-2
clone size: -
D gene: -
V gene: TRBV29-1

CDR3 DNA: TGCAGCGCTAGGTCCACATACGCGGAGCAGTTCTTC
CDR3 protein: CSARSTYAEQFF
J gene: TRBJ2-1
clone size: -
D gene: -
V gene: TRBV20-1

CDR3 DNA: TGCAGTGCTAGGAGACAGGGGAGCTCCTACGAGCAGTACTTC
CDR3 protein: CSARRQGSSYEQYF
J gene: TRBJ2-7
clone size: -
D gene: TRBD1
V gene: TRBV20-1

CDR3 DNA: TGCAGTGCACAGGGGGCGGGGAACATTCAGTACTTC
CDR3 protein: CSAQGAGNIQYF
J gene: TRBJ2-4
clone size: -
D gene: TRBD1
V gene: TRBV20-1

CDR3 DNA: TGTGCCACCAGTGATTTTTCGGGGACGGGAGGTTACATTGAGCAGTTCTTC
CDR3 protein: CATSDFSGTGGYIEQFF
J gene: TRBJ2-1
clone size: many
D gene: TRBD2
V gene: TRBV24-1

CDR3 DNA: TGTGCCAGCAGCCACCGCTGGACAGCCCCCTCCTACAATGAGCAGTTCTTC
CDR3 protein: CASSHRWTAPSYNEQFF
J gene: TRBJ2-1
clone size: -
D gene: -
V gene: TRBV3-1

CDR3 DNA: TGTGCCAGCAGTCCCCGACGGAACACTGAAGCTTTCTTT
CDR3 protein: CASSPRRNTEAFF
J gene: TRBJ1-1
clone size: few
D gene: -
V gene: TRBV6-5

CDR3 DNA: TGTGCCAGCCGGGACAGGGACGAGCAGTACTTC
CDR3 protein: CASRDRDEQYF
J gene: TRBJ2-7
clone size: -
D gene: TRBD1
V gene: TRBV7-9

CDR3 DNA: TGTGCCAGTAGCCGGGGATTTCAAGAGACCCAGTACTTC
CDR3 protein: CASSRGFQETQYF
J gene: TRBJ2-5
clone size: many
D gene: -
V gene: TRBV19

CDR3 DNA: TGTGCCAGCAGCCAAGGACAGGTTGACTATGGCTACACCTTC
CDR3 protein: CASSQGQVDYGYTF
J gene: TRBJ1-2
clone size: -
D gene: -
V gene: TRBV4-2

CDR3 DNA: TGTGCCAGCAGCTTCCGGACAGGTGACGCCTACGAGCAGTACTTC
CDR3 protein: CASSFRTGDAYEQYF
J gene: TRBJ2-7
clone size: many
D gene: TRBD1
V gene: TRBV7-7

CDR3 DNA: TGTGCCAGCAGCCAAGCAAATAATTCACCCCTCCACTTT
CDR3 protein: CASSQANNSPLHF
J gene: TRBJ1-6
clone size: -
D gene: -
V gene: TRBV3-1

CDR3 DNA: TGTGCCAGCAGCCCCTTGGATTCACCCCTCCACTTT
CDR3 protein: CASSPLDSPLHF
J gene: TRBJ1-6
clone size: few
D gene: -
V gene: TRBV9

CDR3 DNA: TGTGCCAGCAGCGGGGCGACAGGGAGCTCCTTCACAGATACGCAGTATTTT
CDR3 protein: CASSGATGSSFTDTQYF
J gene: TRBJ2-3
clone size: many
D gene: TRBD1
V gene: TRBV11-2

CDR3 DNA: TGCAGTGCGGATACTTCGCTAGATCCGTTCTTC
CDR3 protein: CSADTSLDPFF
J gene: TRBJ2-1
clone size: many
D gene: -
V gene: TRBV20-1

CDR3 DNA: TGTGCCAGCAGTTTTGGGTACACCCGCACTGAAGCTTTCTTT
CDR3 protein: CASSFGYTRTEAFF
J gene: TRBJ1-1
clone size: many
D gene: -
V gene: TRBV12-3/TRBV12-4

CDR3 DNA: TGCAGTGCGGGGGACAGGGTATATGGCTACACCTTC
CDR3 protein: CSAGDRVYGYTF
J gene: TRBJ1-2
clone size: many
D gene: TRBD1
V gene: TRBV20-1

CDR3 DNA: TGTGCCAGCAGCTCGGCACAGGGGTTTATAGGCTACACCTTC
CDR3 protein: CASSSAQGFIGYTF
J gene: TRBJ1-2
clone size: -
D gene: TRBD1
V gene: TRBV28

CDR3 DNA: TGTGCCAGCAGCCAAGGAAGTTCCTCCTACAATGAGCAGTTCTTC
CDR3 protein: CASSQGSSSYNEQFF
J gene: TRBJ2-1
clone size: many
D gene: -
V gene: TRBV14

CDR3 DNA: TGCAGTGCTATCCGGGACAGCATGAACACTGAAGCTTTCTTT
CDR3 protein: CSAIRDSMNTEAFF
J gene: TRBJ1-1
clone size: few
D gene: TRBD1
V gene: TRBV20-1

CDR3 DNA: TGCAGCCCCACTCGGGAGAACACTGAAGCTTTCTTT
CDR3 protein: CSPTRENTEAFF
J gene: TRBJ1-1
clone size: many
D gene: -
V gene: TRBV29-1

CDR3 DNA: TGTGCCAGCTCACCGGGGACAGCGGACTACGAGCAGTACTTC
CDR3 protein: CASSPGTADYEQYF
J gene: TRBJ2-7
clone size: few
D gene: TRBD1
V gene: TRBV18

CDR3 DNA: TGCAGCGTCGGGGGGGCGACAGGGGAGTTTTTT
CDR3 protein: CSVGGATGEFF
J gene: TRBJ1-4
clone size: few
D gene: TRBD1
V gene: TRBV29-1

CDR3 DNA: TGTGCCAGCAGTGAAGCGCTTGTTACTAGCGGGAGTACAGATACGCAGTATTTT
CDR3 protein: CASSEALVTSGSTDTQYF
J gene: TRBJ2-3
clone size: -
D gene: TRBD2
V gene: TRBV2

CDR3 DNA: TGTGCCAGCAGTCCCCTGGTTCGGGGGGAGGGCCTCTCCTACGAGCAGTACTTC
CDR3 protein: CASSPLVRGEGLSYEQYF
J gene: TRBJ2-7
clone size: many
D gene: TRBD2
V gene: TRBV5-5

CDR3 DNA: TGTGCCAGCAGCTTAGTTCCTAGCGGGAGCACAGATACGCAGTATTTT
CDR3 protein: CASSLVPSGSTDTQYF
J gene: TRBJ2-3
clone size: -
D gene: TRBD2
V gene: TRBV7-2